The 18 T cell receptor beta chains listed next were all sequenced from one sample in a study of control samples from healthy donors and cancer patients (dated by TCRdb to the early 2020s). Preparation of the library involved the immunoSEQ multiplex PCR assay. TCRdb obtained this table from immuneACCESS and retained in-frame rearrangements with V and J assigned. These tables miss some clones; where compared with another copy, unresolved V genes account for less than half of the shortfall, and the remainder is unexplained. The sample contains 90,000 to 100,000 clones, around 80% of them found a single time. About 2% of the sample rests with the top ten. Source material: blood. Receptor source: a man in his sixties in good health.

This clone was counted a few times. This sequence joins TRBV27 and TRBJ1-4; D remains ambiguous. CDR1 and CDR2 from the germline V gene are MNHEY and SMNVEV (reference sequence). Between the trimmed V and J ends, which lost 1 base and 4 bases, there was a span of 7 bases. The CDR3 loop spans 14 amino acids. The CDR3 DNA follows: TGTGCCAGCAGTTTATGGGGAGATAATGAAAAACTGTTTTTT. Protein product: CASSLWGDNEKLFF.

A single count supports this clone. The genes are TRBV3-1 (or the pseudogene TRBV3-2) and TRBJ2-3; TRBD2 agrees at 8 bases. Germline CDR1 LGHDT, CDR2 YNNKEL (reference sequence). The CDR3 has 19 residues. V lost 0 bases and J lost 0; bases outside the gene matches: 11. For the CDR3, the DNA is TGTGCCAGCAGCCAAGAGTACGAACGGGAGGGCCTTAGCACAGATACGCAGTATTTT. Its translation is CASSQEYEREGLSTDTQYF.

The chain combines TRBV19 with TRBJ1-4; D possibly corresponds to TRBD1 (5 bases). V was clipped by 6 bases and J by 8 bases, with 10 bases between them. The CDR3 sequence is 12 residues long. The germline gives CDR1 LNHDA, CDR2 SQIVND (reference sequence). The chain's CDR3 is CASRIDREKLFF. CDR3 in DNA: TGTGCCAGTAGGATCGACAGAGAAAAACTGTTTTTT.

This chain uses TRBV5-5 with TRBJ2-2, with D possibly TRBD2 on 5 matching bases. V shed 0 bases and J shed 0 bases, with 6 bases lying between them. This CDR3 has 15 residues. Germline V lookup: CDR1 SGHKS, CDR2 YYEKEE (reference sequence). The CDR3 region is CASSLGAANTGELFF. The CDR3 bases are TGTGCCAGCAGCTTGGGAGCGGCGAACACCGGGGAGCTGTTTTTT.

This clone showed up just a few times. The chain recombines TRBV28 with TRBJ2-7; the D is unclear. The CDR3 is made up of 10 amino acids. CDR1 is MDHEN, CDR2 SYDVKM, per germline. The ends were cut back, 5 bases at V and 6 bases at J, with 5 bases in the middle. The CDR3 nucleotides are TGTGCCAGCAGTAGGGTCGAGCAGTACTTC. Translating gives CASSRVEQYF.

V usage is TRBV25-1 and J usage is TRBJ2-1; 7 nucleotides align to TRBD2. The CDR3 consists of 18 residues. V shed 1 base, J shed 7 bases, and the junction held 16 bases outside the gene matches. Germline V gives CDR1 MGHDK, CDR2 SYGVNS. DNA of the CDR3: TGTGCCAGCAGTGAATTGGTCAGCCGGGAGGACTCGAGAAATGAGCAGTTCTTC. This codes for CASSELVSREDSRNEQFF.

J is TRBJ2-2 and V is TRBV5-1; D possibly corresponds to TRBD2 (6 bases). Germline V CDR1 and CDR2: SGHRS, YFSETQ. CDR3 length equals 16 residues. V was trimmed by 3 bases and J by 6 bases, leaving 18 bases between them. CDR3 sequence: CASSWGNRETPGELFF. CDR3 DNA sequence: TGCGCCAGCAGCTGGGGAAATCGGGAGACCCCCGGGGAGCTGTTTTTT.

The V call is TRBV28, the J call TRBJ1-3, with D tentatively TRBD1 (5 bases). Germline CDR1 MDHEN, CDR2 SYDVKM. Trimming removed 10 bases from V and 0 bases from J, with 19 bases in between. The CDR3 is made up of 16 amino acids. This chain's CDR3 is CATLFWSDTSGNTIYF. The CDR3 DNA follows: TGTGCCACTCTGTTCTGGTCGGACACCTCTGGAAACACCATATATTTT.

The rearrangement joins TRBV14 to TRBJ1-2, with D hard to call. V lost 0 bases and J 1 base, leaving 12 bases between the germline ends. The CDR3 consists of 16 residues. Germline CDR1 is SGHDN and CDR2 is FVKESK. For the CDR3, the DNA is TGTGCCAGCAGCCAAGATAACAGACTACGTAACTATGGCTACACCTTC. Translating it yields CASSQDNRLRNYGYTF.

The chain recombines TRBV6-5 with TRBJ2-7; D assignment may be TRBD1 or TRBD2 (6 bases each). V lost 7 bases, J lost 4 bases, and 17 bases lay in between. This CDR3 is built from 14 residues. The V gene's germline CDR1 is MNHEY and CDR2 SVGAGI. DNA for the CDR3: TGTGCCAGCAACAAAGGGGGGACGTCATACGAGCAGTACTTC. It is translated as CASNKGGTSYEQYF.

The CDR3 loop reads CASSTGWQGGIQFF. The CDR3 DNA reads TGTGCCAGCAGTACTGGGTGGCAGGGGGGGATACAGTTCTTC. The chain links TRBV25-1 to TRBJ2-1; D may match TRBD1 or TRBD2 (7 bases each). Trimming stripped 5 bases from V and 13 bases from J, with 21 bases between. This CDR3 spans 14 amino acids. Germline lookup yields CDR1 MGHDK and CDR2 SYGVNS.

This clone came up once. This sequence joins TRBV3-1 (or the pseudogene TRBV3-2) and TRBJ1-1; 10 bases align to TRBD1. The V gene end was trimmed by 4 bases and the J gene end by 5 bases; junction bases not matched to a gene: 13. The CDR3 sequence is 17 residues long. Germline V lookup: CDR1 LGHDT, CDR2 YNNKEL (reference sequence). CDR3 coding DNA: TGTGCCAGCAGCCCCTGGAGCTCGGACAGGGGGAGAACTGAAGCTTTCTTT. Protein: CASSPWSSDRGRTEAFF.

This clone came up a few times. The chain couples TRBV28 to TRBJ2-4; 7 bases agree with TRBD1. This CDR3 region has 14 residues. Germline V gene data show CDR1 as MDHEN and CDR2 as SYDVKM. The junction had 7 bases not matched to a gene; V was cut back by 3 bases and J by 8 bases. CDR3 in amino acids: CASSFPGTADIQYF. The CDR3 DNA reads TGTGCCAGCAGTTTTCCCGGGACAGCAGACATTCAGTACTTC.

V usage is TRBV3-1 (or the pseudogene TRBV3-2) and J usage is TRBJ1-1; 12 bases agree with TRBD1. The junction had 6 bases not matched to a gene; V was cut back by 4 bases and J by 6 bases. The CDR3 is 15 amino acids. Germline V gene data show CDR1 as LGHDT and CDR2 as YNNKEL (reference sequence). The CDR3, as DNA: TGTGCCAGCAGCCCCCGGGACAGGGGGCTCCCTGAAGCTTTCTTT. Translated: CASSPRDRGLPEAFF.

CDR3 residues: CATSVPNTGELFF. In DNA form, the CDR3 reads TGTGCCACCAGTGTGCCGAACACCGGGGAGCTGTTTTTT. The chain recombines TRBV24-1 with TRBJ2-2; D uncertain. From germline, CDR1 is KGHDR and CDR2 SFDVKD. This CDR3 spans 13 amino acids. Trimming pared 5 bases from V and 0 bases from J, leaving 3 bases between.

The chain has TRBV28 and TRBJ2-3; no definite D call. V lost 3 bases, J lost 10 bases, and 20 bases lay in between. This CDR3 has 15 amino acids. Germline-derived CDR1 and CDR2 are MDHEN and SYDVKM. Here the CDR3 DNA reads TGTGCCAGCAGTTTTTCTGGTGCCCGCTCCCCCCCGCAGTATTTT. It translates to CASSFSGARSPPQYF. The whole variable domain, filled in from reference TRBV28 and TRBJ2-3, reads DVKVTQSSRYLVKRTGEKVFLECVQDMDHENMFWYRQDPGLGLRLIYFSYDVKMKEKGDIPEGYSVSREKKERFSLILESASTNQTSMYLCASSFSGARSPPQYFGPGTRLTVL.

As DNA, the CDR3 is TGTGCCAGCAGTGATATACTAGCGGGAGTCCCCGGGGAGCTGTTTTTT. Its protein is CASSDILAGVPGELFF. This chain uses TRBV6-4 with TRBJ2-2; 11 bases align to TRBD2. Germline V gene data show CDR1 as MRHNA and CDR2 as SNTAGT. Trimming took 3 bases from V and 6 from J; bases not matched to a gene: 6. The CDR3 consists of 16 residues.

The table lists this clone with a few counts. The V call is TRBV10-3, the J call TRBJ1-2; D remains unclear. Trimming left V 2 bases short and J 7 bases short, with 14 bases between. Germline CDR1 reads ENHRY; CDR2 reads SYGVKD. CDR3 length: 14 amino acids. The CDR3 region has the DNA TGTGCCATCAGTGAGGAAGTAGAGGTACTTGGCTACACCTTC. Translation gives CAISEEVEVLGYTF.